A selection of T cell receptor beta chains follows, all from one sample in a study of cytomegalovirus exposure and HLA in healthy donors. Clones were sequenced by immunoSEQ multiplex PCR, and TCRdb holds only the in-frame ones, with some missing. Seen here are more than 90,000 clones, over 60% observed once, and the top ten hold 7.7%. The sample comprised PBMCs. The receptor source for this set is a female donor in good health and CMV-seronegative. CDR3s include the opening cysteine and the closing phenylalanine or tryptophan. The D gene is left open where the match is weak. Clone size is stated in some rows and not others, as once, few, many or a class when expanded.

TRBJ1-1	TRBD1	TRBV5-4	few	CASSLEGALVTEAFF	TGTGCCAGCAGCTTGGAGGGGGCGTTAGTCACTGAAGCTTTCTTT
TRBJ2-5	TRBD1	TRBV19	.	CASSKPQGANGETQYF	TGTGCCAGTAGTAAGCCACAGGGGGCTAATGGAGAGACCCAGTACTTC
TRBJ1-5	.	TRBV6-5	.	CASSAGILVPQHF	TGTGCCAGCTCTGCAGGTATTTTGGTGCCCCAGCATTTT
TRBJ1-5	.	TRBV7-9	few	CASSLSGSAQPQHF	TGTGCCAGCAGCTTATCAGGGTCGGCTCAGCCCCAGCATTTT
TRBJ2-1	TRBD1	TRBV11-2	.	CASSSTDRVYYNEQFF	TGTGCCAGCAGCTCTACCGACAGGGTCTATTACAATGAGCAGTTCTTC
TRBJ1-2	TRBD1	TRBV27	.	CASSLFNTGGADYGYTF	TGTGCCAGCAGTTTATTCAATACAGGGGGCGCCGACTATGGCTACACCTTC
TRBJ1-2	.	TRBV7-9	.	CASSLGEPRVRGYTF	TGTGCCAGCAGCTTAGGAGAACCTCGGGTCCGCGGCTACACCTTC
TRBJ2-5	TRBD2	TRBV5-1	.	CASSLGAGGTSGGLMETQYF	TGCGCCAGCAGCTTGGGGGCTGGTGGGACTAGCGGTGGATTAATGGAGACCCAGTACTTC
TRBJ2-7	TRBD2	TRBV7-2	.	CASSPGLAGAGYEQYF	TGTGCCAGCAGCCCGGGACTAGCGGGAGCCGGCTACGAGCAGTACTTC
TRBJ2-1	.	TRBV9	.	CASSPLASEKYNEQFF	TGTGCCAGCAGCCCCCTGGCTAGCGAGAAGTACAATGAGCAGTTCTTC
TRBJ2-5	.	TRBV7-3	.	CASSLNPGNQETQYF	TGTGCCAGCAGCTTAAATCCGGGGAACCAAGAGACCCAGTACTTC
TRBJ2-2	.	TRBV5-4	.	CASSSPQRKMRLFF	TGTGCCAGCAGCTCGCCCCAGAGGAAGATGAGGCTGTTTTTT
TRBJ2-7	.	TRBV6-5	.	CASSRSGTYEQYF	TGTGCCAGCTCCAGGAGCGGAACCTACGAGCAGTACTTC
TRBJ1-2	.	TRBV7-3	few	CASSRLGTTGYGYTF	TGTGCCAGCAGTAGATTAGGAACGACAGGCTATGGCTACACCTTC
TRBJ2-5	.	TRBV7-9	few	CASSSGQPQETQYF	TGTGCCAGCAGTTCAGGACAGCCCCAAGAGACCCAGTACTTC
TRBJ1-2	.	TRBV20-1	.	CSASDNFGYTF	TGCAGTGCTAGCGACAATTTTGGCTACACCTTC
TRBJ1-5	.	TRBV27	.	CASSLEWGGGQPQHF	TGTGCCAGCAGTTTAGAATGGGGGGGCGGTCAGCCCCAGCATTTT
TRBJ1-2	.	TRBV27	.	CASSPQMIYGYTF	TGTGCCAGCAGTCCACAAATGATCTATGGCTACACCTTC
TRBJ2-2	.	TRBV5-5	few	CASSLGRRQAANTGELFF	TGTGCCAGCAGCTTGGGGAGAAGACAGGCAGCGAACACCGGGGAGCTGTTTTTT
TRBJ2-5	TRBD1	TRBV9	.	CASSVRPGTGVETQYF	TGTGCCAGCAGTGTTAGACCCGGGACAGGGGTGGAGACCCAGTACTTC
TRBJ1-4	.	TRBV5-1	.	CASSPRTRNEKLFF	TGCGCCAGCAGCCCGAGGACAAGAAATGAAAAACTGTTTTTT
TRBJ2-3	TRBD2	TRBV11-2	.	CASSLSGMHTDTQYF	TGTGCCAGCAGCTTAAGCGGGATGCACACAGATACGCAGTATTTT
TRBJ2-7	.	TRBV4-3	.	CASSQDRGGNEQYF	TGCGCCAGCAGCCAAGATCGGGGTGGGAACGAGCAGTACTTC
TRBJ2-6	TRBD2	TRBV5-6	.	CASSLFRGAGANVLTF	TGTGCCAGCAGCTTGTTCCGGGGGGCTGGGGCCAACGTCCTGACTTTC
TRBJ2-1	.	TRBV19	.	CASSMNSGTSYNEQFF	TGTGCCAGTAGTATGAATAGCGGCACTTCCTACAATGAGCAGTTCTTC
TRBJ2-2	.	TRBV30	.	CAWTRGIGELFF	TGTGCCTGGACTCGGGGTATCGGGGAGCTGTTTTTT
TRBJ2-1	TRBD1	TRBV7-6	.	CASRGTVHNEQFF	TGTGCCAGCAGGGGGACAGTCCACAATGAGCAGTTCTTC
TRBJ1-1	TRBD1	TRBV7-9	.	CASSAEGTGGSKAFF	TGTGCCAGCAGCGCCGAGGGGACAGGGGGTTCAAAAGCTTTCTTT
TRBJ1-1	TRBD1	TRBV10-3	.	CAISGPRGRNTEAFF	TGTGCCATCAGTGGCCCGAGGGGGCGGAACACTGAAGCTTTCTTT
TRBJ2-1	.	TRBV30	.	CAWSLGVLDNEQFF	TGTGCCTGGAGCCTAGGGGTTTTGGACAATGAGCAGTTCTTC
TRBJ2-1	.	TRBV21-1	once	CASSPPGTSGASSYNEQFF	TGTGCCAGCAGCCCTCCCGGGACTAGCGGGGCGAGCTCCTACAATGAGCAGTTCTTC